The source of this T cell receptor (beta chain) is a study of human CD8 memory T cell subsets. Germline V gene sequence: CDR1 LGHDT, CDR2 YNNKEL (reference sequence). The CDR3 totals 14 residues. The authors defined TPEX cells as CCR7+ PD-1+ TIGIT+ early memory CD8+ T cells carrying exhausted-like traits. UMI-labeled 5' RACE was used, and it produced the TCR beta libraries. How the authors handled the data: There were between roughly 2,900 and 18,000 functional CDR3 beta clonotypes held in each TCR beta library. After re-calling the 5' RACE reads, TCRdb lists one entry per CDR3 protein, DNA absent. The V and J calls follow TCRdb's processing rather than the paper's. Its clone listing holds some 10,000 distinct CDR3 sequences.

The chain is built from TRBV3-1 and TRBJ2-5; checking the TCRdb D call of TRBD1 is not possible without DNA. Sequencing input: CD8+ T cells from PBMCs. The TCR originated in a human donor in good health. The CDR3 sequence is CASSGQLRQETQYF.